One sample yielded the 10 T cell receptor beta chains listed below, sequenced in a study of T cells in Graves' hyperthyroidism and ophthalmopathy. RNA transcripts gave rise to amplified TCR beta CDR3 regions. HTBI primers drove first-round RT-PCR of the TCR CDR3. TCRdb called the multiplex PCR reads again in MiXCR, with one record for every CDR3 protein. Among a few hundred thousand distinct CDR3 sequences, approximately 25% were seen once, and the ten largest hold roughly 70%. Sequenced material: blood. The receptors shown here come from a man between 50 and 59 years old with Graves' hyperthyroidism.

This clonotype was recorded many times. V and J are TRBV7-6 and TRBJ2-1; D not resolved. V shed 0 bases and J shed 5 bases, with 8 bases lying between them. The CDR3 is made up of 14 amino acids. Looked up from germline, CDR1 is SGHVS and CDR2 is FNYEAQ. In DNA form, the CDR3 reads TGTGCCAGCAGCTTAGCAGCGTGGGACAATGAGCAGTTCTTC. Translating gives CASSLAAWDNEQFF.

This clonotype was picked up a small number of times. The V and J genes are TRBV2 and TRBJ2-5, with D perhaps matching TRBD2 (6 bases). Germline lookup yields CDR1 SNHLY and CDR2 FYNNEI. Trimming took off 4 bases at V and 2 bases at J, with 14 bases between the two ends. This CDR3 contains 15 residues. In nucleotides, the CDR3 is TGTGCCAGCAGTGCTTTTAGCGGAGCTCAAGAGACCCAGTACTTC. This codes for CASSAFSGAQETQYF.

A few counts support this clonotype. The CDR3 protein is CSAPRLAGGGEQFF. The CDR3 bases are TGCAGTGCCCCGCGACTAGCGGGAGGAGGCGAGCAGTTCTTC. The chain couples TRBV20-1 to TRBJ2-1, with TRBD2 identical over 13 bases. V lost 6 bases and J lost 10; bases outside the gene matches: 9. Germline values: CDR1 DFQATT, CDR2 SNEGSKA (reference sequence). There are 14 residues in the CDR3.

This clonotype has at least ten counts. J is TRBJ2-1 and V is TRBV15, with 7 bases matching TRBD2. CDR1 is LNHNV, CDR2 YYDKDF, per germline (reference sequence). The length of the CDR3 is 15 residues. V lost 4 bases and J lost 7; bases outside the gene matches: 10. The CDR3 DNA reads as TGTGCCACCAGCACCCTGGGGGGGAGTGAAAATGAGCAGTTCTTC. Translation: CATSTLGGSENEQFF.

This clonotype was recorded at least ten times. V and J are TRBV20-1 and TRBJ2-3, with a tentative D call TRBD1 (6 bases). With 5 bases removed from V and 0 bases from J, the gap between germline ends came to 12 bases. From germline, CDR1 is DFQATT and CDR2 SNEGSKA (reference sequence). The CDR3 length is 14 residues. The CDR3 bases are TGCAGTGCTCCTGACAGGTTTAGCACAGATACGCAGTATTTT. Protein sequence: CSAPDRFSTDTQYF.

This clonotype was detected only once. In DNA, the CDR3 is TGTGCCAGCAGCTCGGGACAGGTTTCCTACGAGCAGTACTTC. It yields the protein CASSSGQVSYEQYF. V gene TRBV27 combines with J gene TRBJ2-7, with 8 bases lining up with TRBD1. The CDR3 has 14 amino acids. J gave up 1 base and V 6 bases, and 5 bases lay outside the gene matches. Germline CDR1 and CDR2: MNHEY and SMNVEV (reference sequence).

The J gene is TRBJ2-7, the V gene TRBV24-1; no definite D call. Germline CDR1 reads KGHDR; CDR2 reads SFDVKD. The length of the CDR3 is 14 residues. V shed 9 bases and J shed 2 bases, with 16 bases lying between them. CDR3 sequence: CATSGSRRPYEQYF. CDR3 DNA sequence: TGTGCCACCTCAGGTAGCAGGCGACCCTACGAGCAGTACTTC.

V and J are TRBV28 and TRBJ2-3; no clear D gene. Germline CDR1 and CDR2: MDHEN and SYDVKM. Trimming shortened V by 6 bases and J by 2 bases, and 12 bases separated the two germline ends. This CDR3 is built from 14 residues. The CDR3 DNA follows: TGTGCCAGCAGCACCGGTAGTCCCACAGATACGCAGTATTTT. Its translation: CASSTGSPTDTQYF.

The rearrangement joins TRBV4-1 to TRBJ2-3; TRBD2 agrees at 8 bases. The CDR3 totals 16 residues. Germline assignment: CDR1 MGHRA and CDR2 YSYEKL. V lost 3 bases, J lost 5 bases, and 10 bases stayed unmatched. The CDR3 is CASSHHGTGGRDTQYF. DNA of the CDR3: TGCGCCAGCAGCCACCACGGGACGGGAGGGAGAGATACGCAGTATTTT.

This clonotype has a count of ten or more. This chain uses TRBV11-2 with TRBJ2-7, with D tentatively TRBD2 (6 bases). The V end was cut by 5 bases, the J end by 2 bases, with 13 bases between. The germline V gene has CDR1 SGHAT and CDR2 FQNNGV. The CDR3 is 14 amino acids. The CDR3 DNA is TGTGCCAGCAGCCCCGTGGAGGGACCCTACGAGCAGTACTTC. Translated, it gives CASSPVEGPYEQYF.